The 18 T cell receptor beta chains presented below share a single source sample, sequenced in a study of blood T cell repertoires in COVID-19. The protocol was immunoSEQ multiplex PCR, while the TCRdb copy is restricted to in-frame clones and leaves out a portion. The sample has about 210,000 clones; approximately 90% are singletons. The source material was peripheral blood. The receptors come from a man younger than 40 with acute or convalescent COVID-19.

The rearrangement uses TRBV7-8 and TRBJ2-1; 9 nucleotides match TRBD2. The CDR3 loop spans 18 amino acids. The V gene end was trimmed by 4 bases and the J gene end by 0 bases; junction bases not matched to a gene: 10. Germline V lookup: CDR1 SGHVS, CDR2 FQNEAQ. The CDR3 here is CASSSSGLARNSYNEQFF. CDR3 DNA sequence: TGTGCCAGCAGCTCCTCCGGACTAGCGAGAAACTCCTACAATGAGCAGTTCTTC.

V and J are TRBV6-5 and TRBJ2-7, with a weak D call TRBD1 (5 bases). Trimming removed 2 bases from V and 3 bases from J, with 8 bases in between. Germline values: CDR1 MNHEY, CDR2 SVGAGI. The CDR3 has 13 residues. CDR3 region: CASSYRGIYEQYF. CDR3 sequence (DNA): TGTGCCAGCAGTTACAGGGGTATCTACGAGCAGTACTTC.

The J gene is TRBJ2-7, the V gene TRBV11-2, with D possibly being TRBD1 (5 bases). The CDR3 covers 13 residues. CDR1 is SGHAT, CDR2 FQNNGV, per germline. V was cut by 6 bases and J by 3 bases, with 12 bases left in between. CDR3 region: CASSPSTVYEQYF. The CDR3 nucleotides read TGTGCCAGCAGTCCTTCGACAGTCTACGAGCAGTACTTC.

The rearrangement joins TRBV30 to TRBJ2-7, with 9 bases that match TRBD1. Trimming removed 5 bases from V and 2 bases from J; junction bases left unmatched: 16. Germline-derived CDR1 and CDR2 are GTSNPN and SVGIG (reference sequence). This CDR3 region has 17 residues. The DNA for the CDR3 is TGTGCCTGGGGGGACAGGGAAAGGATTTGGCGCCCCTACGAGCAGTACTTC. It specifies CAWGDRERIWRPYEQYF.

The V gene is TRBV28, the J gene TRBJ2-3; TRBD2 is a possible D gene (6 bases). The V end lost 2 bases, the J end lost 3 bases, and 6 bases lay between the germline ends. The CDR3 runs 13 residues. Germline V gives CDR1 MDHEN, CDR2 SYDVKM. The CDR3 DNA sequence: TGTGCCAGCAGTTTAGGGACTACAGATACGCAGTATTTT. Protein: CASSLGTTDTQYF.

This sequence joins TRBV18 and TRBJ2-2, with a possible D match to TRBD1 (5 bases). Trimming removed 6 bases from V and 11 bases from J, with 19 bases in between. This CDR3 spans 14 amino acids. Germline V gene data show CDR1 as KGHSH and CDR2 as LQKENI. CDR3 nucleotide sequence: TGTGCCAGCTCCCGTTATGATACTCAGGGCGAGCTGTTTTTT. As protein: CASSRYDTQGELFF.

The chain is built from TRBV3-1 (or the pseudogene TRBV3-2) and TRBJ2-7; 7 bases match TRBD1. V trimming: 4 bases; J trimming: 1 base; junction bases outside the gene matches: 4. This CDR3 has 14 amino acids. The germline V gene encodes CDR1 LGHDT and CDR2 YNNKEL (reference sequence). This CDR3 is CASSLSQGSYEQYF. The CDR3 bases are TGTGCCAGCAGCCTTTCACAGGGGTCCTACGAGCAGTACTTC.

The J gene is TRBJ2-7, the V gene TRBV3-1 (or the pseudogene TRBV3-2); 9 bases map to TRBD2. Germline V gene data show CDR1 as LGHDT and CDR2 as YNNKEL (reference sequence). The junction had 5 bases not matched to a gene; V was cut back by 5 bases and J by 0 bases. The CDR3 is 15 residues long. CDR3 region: CASSYLAGSSYEQYF. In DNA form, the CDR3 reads TGTGCCAGCAGCTATCTAGCGGGAAGCTCCTACGAGCAGTACTTC.

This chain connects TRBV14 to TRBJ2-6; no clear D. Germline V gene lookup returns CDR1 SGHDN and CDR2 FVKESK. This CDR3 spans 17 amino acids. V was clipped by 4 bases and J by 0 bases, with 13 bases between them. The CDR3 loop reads CASSPGHLPSGANVLTF. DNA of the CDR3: TGTGCCAGCAGCCCTGGCCATCTCCCCTCTGGGGCCAACGTCCTGACTTTC. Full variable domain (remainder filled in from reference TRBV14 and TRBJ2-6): EAGVTQFPSHSVIEKGQTVTLRCDPISGHDNLYWYRRVMGKEIKFLLHFVKESKQDESGMPNNRFLAERTGGTYSTLKVQPAELEDSGVYFCASSPGHLPSGANVLTFGAGSRLTVL.

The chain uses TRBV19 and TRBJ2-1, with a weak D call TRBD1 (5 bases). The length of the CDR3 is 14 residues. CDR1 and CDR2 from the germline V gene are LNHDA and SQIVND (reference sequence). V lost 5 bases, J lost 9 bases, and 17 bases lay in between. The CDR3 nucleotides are TGTGCCAGTAGTCCAACTCAGGGATTGGGTGAGCAGTTCTTC. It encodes CASSPTQGLGEQFF. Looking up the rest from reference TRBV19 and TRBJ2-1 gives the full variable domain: DGGITQSPKYLFRKEGQNVTLSCEQNLNHDAMYWYRQDPGQGLRLIYYSQIVNDFQKGDIAEGYSVSREKKESFPLTVTSAQKNPTAFYLCASSPTQGLGEQFFGPGTRLTVL.

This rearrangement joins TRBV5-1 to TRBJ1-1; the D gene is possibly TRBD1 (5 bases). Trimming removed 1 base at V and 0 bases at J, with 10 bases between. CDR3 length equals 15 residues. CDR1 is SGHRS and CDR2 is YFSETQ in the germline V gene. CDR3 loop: CASSLNAGMNTEAFF. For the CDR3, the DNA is TGCGCCAGCAGCTTGAACGCAGGGATGAACACTGAAGCTTTCTTT.

The CDR3 spells CASSEGQEGPYEQYF. CDR3 nucleotides: TGTGCCAGCTCCGAAGGACAGGAGGGGCCCTACGAGCAGTACTTC. The genes are TRBV3-1 (or the pseudogene TRBV3-2) and TRBJ2-7, with a possible D match to TRBD1 (7 bases). V shed 8 bases and J shed 2 bases, with 19 bases lying between them. Germline loops: CDR1 LGHDT, CDR2 YNNKEL (reference sequence). The CDR3 covers 15 residues.

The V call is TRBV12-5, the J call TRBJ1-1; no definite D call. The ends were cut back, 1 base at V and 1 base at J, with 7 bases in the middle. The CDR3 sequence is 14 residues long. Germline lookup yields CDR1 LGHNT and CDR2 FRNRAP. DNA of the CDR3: TGTGCTAGTGGTTTGGGCAGTTGGAACACTGAAGCTTTCTTT. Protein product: CASGLGSWNTEAFF.

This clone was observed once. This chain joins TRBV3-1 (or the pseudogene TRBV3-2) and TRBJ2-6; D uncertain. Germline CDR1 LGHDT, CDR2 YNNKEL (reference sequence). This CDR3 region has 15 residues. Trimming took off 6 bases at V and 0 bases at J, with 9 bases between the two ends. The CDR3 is CASRLFSSGANVLTF. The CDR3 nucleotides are TGTGCCAGCAGACTTTTCTCCTCTGGGGCCAACGTCCTGACTTTC.

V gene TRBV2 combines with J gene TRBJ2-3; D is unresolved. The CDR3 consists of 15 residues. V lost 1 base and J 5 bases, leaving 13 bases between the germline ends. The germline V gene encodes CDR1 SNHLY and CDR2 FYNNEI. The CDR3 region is CASSEGYSRRDTQYF. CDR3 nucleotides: TGTGCCAGCAGTGAAGGGTACTCAAGGAGAGATACGCAGTATTTT.

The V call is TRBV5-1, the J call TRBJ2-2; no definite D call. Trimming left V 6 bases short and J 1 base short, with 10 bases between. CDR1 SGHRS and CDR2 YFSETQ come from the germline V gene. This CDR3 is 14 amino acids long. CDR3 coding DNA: TGCGCCAGCACTCAGGCAGGGAACACCGGGGAGCTGTTTTTT. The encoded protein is CASTQAGNTGELFF.

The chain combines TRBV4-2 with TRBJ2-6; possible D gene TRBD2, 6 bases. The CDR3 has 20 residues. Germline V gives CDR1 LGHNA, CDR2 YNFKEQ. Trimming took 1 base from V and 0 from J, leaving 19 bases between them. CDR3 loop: CASSQGLLVADRSGANVLTF. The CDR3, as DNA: TGTGCCAGCAGCCAAGGTCTTCTAGTAGCGGACCGCTCTGGGGCCAACGTCCTGACTTTC.

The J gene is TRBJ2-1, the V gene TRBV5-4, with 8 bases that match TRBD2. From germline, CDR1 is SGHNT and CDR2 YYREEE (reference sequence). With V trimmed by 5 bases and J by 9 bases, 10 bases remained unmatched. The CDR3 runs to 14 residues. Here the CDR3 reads CASRMAGTRIEQFF. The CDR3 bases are TGTGCCAGCAGAATGGCCGGGACTAGAATTGAGCAGTTCTTC.